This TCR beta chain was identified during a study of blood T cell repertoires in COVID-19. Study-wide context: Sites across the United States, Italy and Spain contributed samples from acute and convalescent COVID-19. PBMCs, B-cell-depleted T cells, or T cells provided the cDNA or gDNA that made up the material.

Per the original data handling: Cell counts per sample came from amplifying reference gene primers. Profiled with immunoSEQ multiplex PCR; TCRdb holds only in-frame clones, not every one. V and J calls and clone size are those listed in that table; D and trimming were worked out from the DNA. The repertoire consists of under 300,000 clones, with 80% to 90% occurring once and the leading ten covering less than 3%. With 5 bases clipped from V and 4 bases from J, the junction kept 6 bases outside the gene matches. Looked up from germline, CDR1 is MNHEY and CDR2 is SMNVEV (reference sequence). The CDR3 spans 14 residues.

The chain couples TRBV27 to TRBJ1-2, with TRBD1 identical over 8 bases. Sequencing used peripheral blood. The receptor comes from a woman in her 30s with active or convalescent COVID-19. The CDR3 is CASSPRQGLYGYTF. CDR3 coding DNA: TGTGCCAGCAGTCCACGACAGGGGCTCTATGGCTACACCTTC.